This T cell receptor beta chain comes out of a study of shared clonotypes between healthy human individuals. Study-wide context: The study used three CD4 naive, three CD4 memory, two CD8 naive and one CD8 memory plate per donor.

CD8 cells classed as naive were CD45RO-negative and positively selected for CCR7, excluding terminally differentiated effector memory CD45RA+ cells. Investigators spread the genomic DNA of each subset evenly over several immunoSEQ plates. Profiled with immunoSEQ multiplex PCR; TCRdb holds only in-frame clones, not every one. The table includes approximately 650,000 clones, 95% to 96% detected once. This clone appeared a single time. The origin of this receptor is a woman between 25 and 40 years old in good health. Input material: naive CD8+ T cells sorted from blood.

The CDR3 loop reads CASSVLGLAEIYEQYF. The CDR3 bases are TGTGCCAGCAGCGTACTCGGACTAGCGGAAATCTACGAGCAGTACTTC. The V gene is TRBV5-6, the J gene TRBJ2-7; TRBD2 aligns across 10 bases. The CDR3 has 16 residues. CDR1 and CDR2 from the germline V gene are SGHDT and YYEEEE. Trimming cost V 4 bases and J 3 bases; bases outside gene matches: 10.